This TCR beta chain was retrieved from a study of control samples from healthy donors and cancer patients. Sequencing was performed with immunoSEQ multiplex PCR; in TCRdb, only in-frame clones are kept and a portion is missing. This table holds 98,000 or so clones, about 87% found once. The germline CDR1 and CDR2 sequences are SGHRS and YFSETQ. V lost 4 bases, J lost 4 bases, and 7 bases stayed unmatched. CDR3 size: 15 residues. The V call is TRBV5-1, the J call TRBJ1-2; TRBD1 matches 10 bases. The receptor's source is a woman in her 70s in good health. Specimen: blood. Written as DNA, the CDR3 is TGCGCCAGCAGCGCCGGGACAGGGGTCCGCTATGGCTACACCTTC. It is translated as CASSAGTGVRYGYTF.